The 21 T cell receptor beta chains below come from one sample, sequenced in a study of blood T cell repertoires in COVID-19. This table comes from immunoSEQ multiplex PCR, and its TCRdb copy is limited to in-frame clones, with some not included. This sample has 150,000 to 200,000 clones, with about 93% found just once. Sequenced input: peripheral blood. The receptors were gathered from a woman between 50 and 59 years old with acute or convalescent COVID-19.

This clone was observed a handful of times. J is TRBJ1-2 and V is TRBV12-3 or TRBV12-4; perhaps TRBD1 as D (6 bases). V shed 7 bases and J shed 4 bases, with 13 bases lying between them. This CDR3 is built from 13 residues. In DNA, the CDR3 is TGTGCCAGCACCGCCACAGGGCTCTATGGCTACACCTTC. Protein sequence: CASTATGLYGYTF.

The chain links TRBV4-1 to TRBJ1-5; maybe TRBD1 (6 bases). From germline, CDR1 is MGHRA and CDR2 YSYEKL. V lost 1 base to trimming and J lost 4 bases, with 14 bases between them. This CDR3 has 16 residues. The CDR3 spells CASSQVSGVKNQPQHF. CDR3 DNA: TGCGCCAGCAGCCAAGTTTCAGGGGTAAAAAATCAGCCCCAGCATTTT.

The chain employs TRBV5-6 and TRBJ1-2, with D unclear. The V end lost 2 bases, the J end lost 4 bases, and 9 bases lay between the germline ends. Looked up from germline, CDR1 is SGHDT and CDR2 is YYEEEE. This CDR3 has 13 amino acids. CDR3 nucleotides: TGTGCCAGCAGCTTAACACCTGTCTATGGCTACACCTTC. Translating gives CASSLTPVYGYTF.

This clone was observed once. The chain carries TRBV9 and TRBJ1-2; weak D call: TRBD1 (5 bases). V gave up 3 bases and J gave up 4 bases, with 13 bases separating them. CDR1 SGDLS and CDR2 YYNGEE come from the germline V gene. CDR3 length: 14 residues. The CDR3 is CASSAIQGGYGYTF. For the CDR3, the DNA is TGTGCCAGCAGCGCTATCCAGGGCGGCTATGGCTACACCTTC.

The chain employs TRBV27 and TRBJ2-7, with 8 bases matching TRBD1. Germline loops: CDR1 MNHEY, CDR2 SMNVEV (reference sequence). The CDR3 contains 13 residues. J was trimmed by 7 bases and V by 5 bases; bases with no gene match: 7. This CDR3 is CASSAAGGREQYF. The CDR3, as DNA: TGTGCCAGCAGTGCCGCAGGGGGCCGGGAGCAGTACTTC.

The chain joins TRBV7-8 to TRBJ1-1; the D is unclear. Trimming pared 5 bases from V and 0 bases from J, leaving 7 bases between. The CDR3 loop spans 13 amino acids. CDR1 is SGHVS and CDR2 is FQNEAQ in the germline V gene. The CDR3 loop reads CASSPTVNTEAFF. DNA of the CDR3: TGTGCCAGCAGCCCTACAGTGAACACTGAAGCTTTCTTT.

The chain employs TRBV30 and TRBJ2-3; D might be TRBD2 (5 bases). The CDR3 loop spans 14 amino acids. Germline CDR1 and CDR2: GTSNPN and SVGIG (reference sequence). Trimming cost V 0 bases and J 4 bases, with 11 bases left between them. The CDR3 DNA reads TGTGCCTGGAGTGTGGGCGGACTGTCAGATACGCAGTATTTT. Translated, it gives CAWSVGGLSDTQYF.

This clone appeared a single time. The CDR3 spells CASSLMGPMGNTEAFF. For the CDR3, the DNA is TGCGCCAGCAGCTTGATGGGGCCGATGGGGAACACTGAAGCTTTCTTT. The V call is TRBV5-1, the J call TRBJ1-1, with a possible D match to TRBD1 (5 bases). This CDR3 contains 16 residues. CDR1 and CDR2 (germline): SGHRS, YFSETQ. Trimming removed 1 base at V and 1 base at J, with 14 bases between.

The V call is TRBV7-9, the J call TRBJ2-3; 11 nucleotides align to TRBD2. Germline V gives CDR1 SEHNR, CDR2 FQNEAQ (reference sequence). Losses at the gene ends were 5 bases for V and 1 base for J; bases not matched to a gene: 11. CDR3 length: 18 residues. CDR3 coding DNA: TGTGCCAGCAGCACGACCGGGACTAGCGGTCTCCGCACAGATACGCAGTATTTT. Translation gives CASSTTGTSGLRTDTQYF. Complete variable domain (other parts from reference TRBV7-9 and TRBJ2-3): DTGVSQNPRHKITKRGQNVTFRCDPISEHNRLYWYRQTLGQGPEFLTYFQNEAQLEKSRLLSDRFSAERPKGSFSTLEIQRTEQGDSAMYLCASSTTGTSGLRTDTQYFGPGTRLTVL.

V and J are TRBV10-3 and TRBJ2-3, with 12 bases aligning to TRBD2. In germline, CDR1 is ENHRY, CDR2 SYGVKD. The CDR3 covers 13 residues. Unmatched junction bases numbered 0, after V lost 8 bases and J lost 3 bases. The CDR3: CAIGTSGTDTQYF. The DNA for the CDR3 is TGTGCCATCGGGACTAGCGGGACAGATACGCAGTATTTT.

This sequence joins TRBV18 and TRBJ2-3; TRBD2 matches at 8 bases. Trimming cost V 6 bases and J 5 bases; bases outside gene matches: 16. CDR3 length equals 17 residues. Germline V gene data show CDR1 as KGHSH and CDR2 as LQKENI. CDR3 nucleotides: TGTGCCAGCTCCCCTGGCCAGCGGGGGTCATGGCAAGATACGCAGTATTTT. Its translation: CASSPGQRGSWQDTQYF.

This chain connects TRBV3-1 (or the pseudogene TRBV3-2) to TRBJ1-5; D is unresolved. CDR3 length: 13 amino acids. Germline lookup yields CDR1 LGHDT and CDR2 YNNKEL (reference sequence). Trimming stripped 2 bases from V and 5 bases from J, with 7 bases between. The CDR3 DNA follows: TGTGCCAGCAGCCAAAAGTCGGATCAGCCCCAGCATTTT. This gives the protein CASSQKSDQPQHF.

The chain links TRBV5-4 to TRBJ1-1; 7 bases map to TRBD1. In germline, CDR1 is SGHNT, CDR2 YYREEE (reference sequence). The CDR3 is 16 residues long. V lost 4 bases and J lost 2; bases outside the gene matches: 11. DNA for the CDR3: TGTGCCAGCAGCCGTCGGGCTCGGACAGGTAACACTGAAGCTTTCTTT. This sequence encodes CASSRRARTGNTEAFF.

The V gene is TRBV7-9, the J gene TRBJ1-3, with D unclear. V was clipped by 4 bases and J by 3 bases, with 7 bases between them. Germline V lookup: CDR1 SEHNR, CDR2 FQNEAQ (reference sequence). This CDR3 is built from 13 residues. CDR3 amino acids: CASSSLGGNTIYF. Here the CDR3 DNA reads TGTGCCAGCAGCTCCCTAGGTGGAAACACCATATATTTT.

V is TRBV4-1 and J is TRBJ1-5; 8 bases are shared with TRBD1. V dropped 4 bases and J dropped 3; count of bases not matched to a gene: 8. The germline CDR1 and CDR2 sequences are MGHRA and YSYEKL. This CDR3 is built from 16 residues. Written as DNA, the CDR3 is TGCGCCAGCAGCCTCCTGTGGACAGGGTTCAATCAGCCCCAGCATTTT. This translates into CASSLLWTGFNQPQHF.

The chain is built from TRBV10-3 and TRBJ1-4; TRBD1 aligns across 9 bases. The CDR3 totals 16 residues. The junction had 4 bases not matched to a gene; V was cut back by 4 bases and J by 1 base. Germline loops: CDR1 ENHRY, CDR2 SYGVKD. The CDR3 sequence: CAISGGQGRTNEKLFF. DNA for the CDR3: TGTGCCATCAGTGGGGGACAGGGACGAACTAATGAAAAACTGTTTTTT.

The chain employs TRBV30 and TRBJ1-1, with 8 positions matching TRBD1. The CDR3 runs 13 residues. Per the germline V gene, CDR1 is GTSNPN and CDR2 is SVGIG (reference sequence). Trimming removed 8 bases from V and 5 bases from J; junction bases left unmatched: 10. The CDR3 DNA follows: TGTGCCGGCCGAGACAGGGGTTGGACTGAAGCTTTCTTT. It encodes CAGRDRGWTEAFF.

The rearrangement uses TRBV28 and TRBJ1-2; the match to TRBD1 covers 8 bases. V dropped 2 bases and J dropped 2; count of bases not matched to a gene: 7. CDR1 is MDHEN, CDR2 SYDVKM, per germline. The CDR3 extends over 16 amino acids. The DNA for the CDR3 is TGTGCCAGCAGTTTAGCGGGACAGGTTCTCAACTATGGCTACACCTTC. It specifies CASSLAGQVLNYGYTF.

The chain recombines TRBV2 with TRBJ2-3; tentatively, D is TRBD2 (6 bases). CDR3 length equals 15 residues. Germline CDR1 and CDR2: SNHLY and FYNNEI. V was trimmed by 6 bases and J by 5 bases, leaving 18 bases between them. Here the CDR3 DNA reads TGTGCCAGCAGACGCTTAGCGGCCGCGGTAGATACGCAGTATTTT. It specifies CASRRLAAAVDTQYF.

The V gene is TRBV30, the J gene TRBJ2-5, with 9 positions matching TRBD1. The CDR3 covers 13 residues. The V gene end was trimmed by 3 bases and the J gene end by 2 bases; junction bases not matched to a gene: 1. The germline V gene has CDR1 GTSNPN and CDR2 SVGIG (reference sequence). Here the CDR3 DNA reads TGTGCCTGGAGCGGGACAGGGCAAGAGACCCAGTACTTC. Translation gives CAWSGTGQETQYF.

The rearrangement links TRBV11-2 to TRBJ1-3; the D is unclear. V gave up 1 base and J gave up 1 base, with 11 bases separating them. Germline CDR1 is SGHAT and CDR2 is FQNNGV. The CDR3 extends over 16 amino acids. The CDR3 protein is CASSLGGTSSGNTIYF. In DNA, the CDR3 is TGTGCCAGCAGCTTAGGAGGAACCAGTTCTGGAAACACCATATATTTT.